The clone carrying this TCR beta chain rates as medium-sized. From the PCR reads, TCRdb called clonotypes with MiXCR, one entry per CDR3 protein. The data show 11,000 or so distinct CDR3 sequences, with about a quarter seen just once and 7% to 10% held by the top ten. The data stem from a study of immune characterization of retroperitoneal liposarcoma. The CDR3 length is 14 residues. CDR1 and CDR2 from the germline V gene are MNHNY and SVGAGI (reference sequence). V dropped 0 bases and J dropped 10 bases, with 15 bases sitting between them. This receptor was identified in a female donor with retroperitoneal liposarcoma. Sample: tumor tissue. The V call is TRBV6-6, the J call TRBJ1-1; the D is unclear. The CDR3 sequence: CASSYSRTNVVAFF. As DNA, the CDR3 is TGTGCCAGCAGTTACTCAAGGACGAATGTGGTAGCTTTCTTT.